This passage covers 19 T cell receptor beta chains from one sample sequenced in a study of T cell responses to AZD1222 COVID-19 vaccine. The data were produced by immunoSEQ multiplex PCR, yet TCRdb's version contains in-frame clones alone and is incomplete. The table includes 150,000 to 200,000 clones, 80% to 90% detected once. The sample consisted of peripheral blood, taken on day 0 of AZD1222 vaccination. The receptors derive from an adult in good health.

The V gene is TRBV2, the J gene TRBJ1-5, with D uncertain. Trimming pared 0 bases from V and 1 base from J, leaving 13 bases between. Germline V gene lookup returns CDR1 SNHLY and CDR2 FYNNEI. CDR3 length: 17 amino acids. CDR3 residues: CASSEAAGGPSNQPQHF. The DNA of the CDR3 is TGTGCCAGCAGTGAAGCGGCGGGAGGACCGAGCAATCAGCCCCAGCATTTT.

The rearrangement uses TRBV18 and TRBJ1-5, with TRBD1 as a possible D gene (5 bases). The length of the CDR3 is 14 residues. V was clipped by 3 bases and J by 9 bases, with 15 bases between them. Germline V gene lookup returns CDR1 KGHSH and CDR2 LQKENI. The CDR3 region is CASSPTRGSWPQHF. The DNA for the CDR3 is TGTGCCAGCTCACCTACCCGGGGGTCCTGGCCCCAGCATTTT.

The gene calls are TRBV7-3 and TRBJ2-5, with D possibly matching TRBD2 (6 bases). The CDR3 is 15 residues long. Germline CDR1 SGHTA, CDR2 FQGTGA. The ends were cut back, 0 bases at V and 4 bases at J, with 12 bases in the middle. The DNA of the CDR3 is TGTGCCAGCAGCTTAACAGGGAGGAATTCAGAGACCCAGTACTTC. It is translated as CASSLTGRNSETQYF.

This sequence joins TRBV6-5 and TRBJ1-1; 9 bases are shared with TRBD1. Unmatched junction bases numbered 9, after V lost 7 bases and J lost 6 bases. CDR1 and CDR2 from the germline V gene are MNHEY and SVGAGI. The CDR3 is 14 amino acids. The CDR3 region has the DNA TGTGCCAGCATTACTACAGGGGGCGCCTCTGAAGCTTTCTTT. Translated, it gives CASITTGGASEAFF.

The chain recombines TRBV28 with TRBJ1-2, with D uncertain. CDR3 length equals 14 residues. Trimming pared 5 bases from V and 4 bases from J, leaving 14 bases between. Germline CDR1 reads MDHEN; CDR2 reads SYDVKM. Here the CDR3 reads CASSVNSHTYGYTF. CDR3 nucleotides: TGTGCCAGCAGTGTGAATTCACATACCTATGGCTACACCTTC.

V usage is TRBV5-4 and J usage is TRBJ1-1; 9 nucleotides agree with TRBD1. Looked up from germline, CDR1 is SGHNT and CDR2 is YYREEE (reference sequence). The CDR3 sequence is 15 residues long. V was pared by 2 bases and J by 5 bases, with 7 bases of the junction left unmatched. The CDR3 DNA sequence: TGTGCCAGCAGCTTTAACAGGGGGCTTGGGACTGAAGCTTTCTTT. Amino acid sequence: CASSFNRGLGTEAFF.

The rearrangement joins TRBV10-1 to TRBJ2-1, with a weak D call TRBD1 (6 bases). The CDR3 loop spans 13 amino acids. Germline V gene lookup returns CDR1 WNHNN and CDR2 SYGVQD (reference sequence). Trimming took 3 bases from V and 9 from J, leaving 12 bases between them. The CDR3, as DNA: TGCGCCAGCAGTGATTCACAGGGCCCTGAGCAGTTCTTC. This sequence encodes CASSDSQGPEQFF.

The J gene is TRBJ1-1, the V gene TRBV2, with D tentatively TRBD1 (5 bases). The CDR3 totals 17 residues. CDR1 and CDR2 (germline): SNHLY, FYNNEI. Trimming removed 2 bases at V and 5 bases at J, with 21 bases between. The CDR3 DNA reads TGTGCCAGCAGTGAATACGGCAGGGTACGGCTTCGGACTGAAGCTTTCTTT. Its translation: CASSEYGRVRLRTEAFF.

CDR3 protein: CASTNSGGKNIQYF. The CDR3 nucleotides are TGTGCCAGCACGAATAGCGGGGGAAAAAACATTCAGTACTTC. This chain links TRBV3-1 (or the pseudogene TRBV3-2) with TRBJ2-4, with TRBD2 identical over 9 bases. CDR1 LGHDT and CDR2 YNNKEL come from the germline V gene (reference sequence). The ends lost 7 bases at V and 4 bases at J; junction bases unmatched: 5. The CDR3 totals 14 residues.

The rearrangement uses TRBV20-1 and TRBJ1-2; D not resolved. This CDR3 comprises 11 residues. Germline V lookup: CDR1 DFQATT, CDR2 SNEGSKA (reference sequence). CDR3 DNA sequence: TGCAGCCTGGTTGAATACTATGGCTACACCTTC. Amino acid sequence: CSLVEYYGYTF.

J is TRBJ2-5 and V is TRBV30, with D perhaps given as TRBD1 or TRBD2 (5 bases each). The ends were cut back, 5 bases at V and 4 bases at J, with 20 bases in the middle. Germline CDR1 reads GTSNPN; CDR2 reads SVGIG (reference sequence). This CDR3 spans 15 amino acids. The CDR3 nucleotides read TGTGCCTGGGCCCCCCTCGGGCAGGGAGCAGAGACCCAGTACTTC. Protein sequence: CAWAPLGQGAETQYF. Combining the CDR3 with reference TRBV30 and TRBJ2-5 gives the whole variable domain SQTIHQWPATLVQPVGSPLSLECTVEGTSNPNLYWYRQAAGRGLQLLFYSVGIGQISSEVPQNLSASRPQDRQFILSSKKLLLSDSGFYLCAWAPLGQGAETQYFGPGTRLLVL.

The CDR3: CASSPSPPNTGELFF. Written as DNA, the CDR3 is TGCGCCAGCAGCCCGAGCCCTCCGAACACCGGGGAGCTGTTTTTT. The V call is TRBV4-1, the J call TRBJ2-2; D call uncertain. Germline-derived CDR1 and CDR2 are MGHRA and YSYEKL. Trimming removed 4 bases from V and 0 bases from J, with 9 bases in between. The CDR3 is 15 amino acids.

The rearrangement links TRBV6-2 or TRBV6-3 to TRBJ1-1, with D unresolved. The CDR3 extends over 13 amino acids. Trimming pared 4 bases from V and 0 bases from J, leaving 6 bases between. Germline V lookup: CDR1 MNHEY, CDR2 SVGEGT. The CDR3 DNA reads as TGTGCCAGCAGTTTCCAGCTGAACACTGAAGCTTTCTTT. It specifies CASSFQLNTEAFF.

Only one count was recorded for this clone. This rearrangement joins TRBV12-3 or TRBV12-4 to TRBJ1-1, with D unclear. Trimming removed 5 bases at V and 10 bases at J, with 11 bases between. This CDR3 is built from 11 residues. CDR3 coding DNA: TGTGCCAGCAGTCCGGGCCGCGGAGCTTTCTTT. It yields the protein CASSPGRGAFF.

The CDR3 nucleotides are TGTGCCAGCAGTTATGGGGACAGGGTCTACGAGCAGTACTTC. This sequence encodes CASSYGDRVYEQYF. The rearrangement uses TRBV6-2 or TRBV6-3 and TRBJ2-7; 9 nucleotides align to TRBD1. This CDR3 comprises 14 residues. CDR1 is MNHEY, CDR2 SVGEGT, per germline. J gave up 3 bases and V 3 bases, and 3 bases lay outside the gene matches.

This rearrangement joins TRBV5-1 to TRBJ1-2; TRBD1 might be the D (6 bases). The CDR3 totals 18 residues. The germline gives CDR1 SGHRS, CDR2 YFSETQ. Trimming removed 0 bases at V and 0 bases at J, with 18 bases between. CDR3 in DNA: TGCGCCAGCAGCTTGGAAGGTCTCGACAGGCATACTAACTATGGCTACACCTTC. It yields the protein CASSLEGLDRHTNYGYTF.

This rearrangement joins TRBV27 to TRBJ1-2; possibly TRBD1 for D (5 bases). Trimming took 2 bases from V and 4 from J, leaving 8 bases between them. This CDR3 comprises 13 residues. The V gene's germline CDR1 is MNHEY and CDR2 SMNVEV (reference sequence). CDR3 sequence (DNA): TGTGCCAGCAGTTTAGTTCAGGGCTATGGCTACACCTTC. Its protein is CASSLVQGYGYTF.

The rearrangement links TRBV27 to TRBJ2-7; 7 bases are a match to TRBD1. The CDR3 covers 14 residues. Trimming cost V 4 bases and J 2 bases; bases outside gene matches: 5. Per germline, CDR1 MNHEY and CDR2 SMNVEV (reference sequence). The CDR3 loop is CASSSDRDPYEQYV. CDR3 coding DNA: TGTGCCAGCAGTTCCGACAGGGACCCCTACGAGCAGTACGTC.

The chain links TRBV28 to TRBJ1-3, with 10 bases identical to TRBD1. The CDR3 is made up of 18 amino acids. CDR1 is MDHEN, CDR2 SYDVKM, per germline. Losses at the gene ends were 7 bases for V and 0 bases for J; bases not matched to a gene: 12. DNA of the CDR3: TGTGCCAGCAACGATCTTACGGGACAGGGGTACTCTGGAAACACCATATATTTT. Amino acids: CASNDLTGQGYSGNTIYF.